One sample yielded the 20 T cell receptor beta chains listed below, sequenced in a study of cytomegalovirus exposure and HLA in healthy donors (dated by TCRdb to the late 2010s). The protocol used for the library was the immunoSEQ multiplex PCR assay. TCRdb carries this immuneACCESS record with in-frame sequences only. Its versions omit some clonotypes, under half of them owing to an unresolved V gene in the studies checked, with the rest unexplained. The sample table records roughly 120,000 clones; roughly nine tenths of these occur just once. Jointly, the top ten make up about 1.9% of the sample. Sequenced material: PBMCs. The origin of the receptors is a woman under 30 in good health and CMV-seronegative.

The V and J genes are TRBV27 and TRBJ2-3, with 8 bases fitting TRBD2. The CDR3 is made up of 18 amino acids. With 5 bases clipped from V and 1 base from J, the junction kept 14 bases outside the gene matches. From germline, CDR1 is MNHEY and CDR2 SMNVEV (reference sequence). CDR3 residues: CASSPRGVESIGTDTQYF. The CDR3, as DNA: TGTGCCAGCAGTCCGCGGGGGGTTGAGAGCATAGGCACAGATACGCAGTATTTT.

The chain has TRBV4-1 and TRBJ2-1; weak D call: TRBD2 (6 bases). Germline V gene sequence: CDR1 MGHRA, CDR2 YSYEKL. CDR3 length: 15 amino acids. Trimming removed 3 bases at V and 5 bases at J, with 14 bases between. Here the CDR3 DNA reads TGCGCCAGCAGCCAGCTAGCGAGCAGGAACAATGAGCAGTTCTTC. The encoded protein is CASSQLASRNNEQFF.

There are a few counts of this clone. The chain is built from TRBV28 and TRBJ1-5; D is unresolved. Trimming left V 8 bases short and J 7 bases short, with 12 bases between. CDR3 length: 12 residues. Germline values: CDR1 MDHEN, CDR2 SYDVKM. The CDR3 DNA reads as TGTGCCAGCGGGGAGAAGAGGCAGCCCCAGCATTTT. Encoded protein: CASGEKRQPQHF.

The CDR3 DNA sequence: TGTGCCAGCAGTTTAAGCACGGCAGGGGGCACCGGGGAGCTGTTTTTT. The encoded protein is CASSLSTAGGTGELFF. The J gene is TRBJ2-2, the V gene TRBV28, with TRBD1 matching over 7 bases. Germline assignment: CDR1 MDHEN and CDR2 SYDVKM. V dropped 2 bases and J dropped 4; count of bases not matched to a gene: 7. The CDR3 runs to 16 residues.

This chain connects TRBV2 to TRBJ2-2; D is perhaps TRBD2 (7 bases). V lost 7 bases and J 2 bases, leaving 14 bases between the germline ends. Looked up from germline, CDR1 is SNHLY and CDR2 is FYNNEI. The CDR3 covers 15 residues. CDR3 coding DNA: TGTGCCAGCAAGCGGGACACCACTAACACCGGGGAGCTGTTTTTT. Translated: CASKRDTTNTGELFF. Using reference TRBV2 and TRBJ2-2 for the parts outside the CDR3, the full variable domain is EPEVTQTPSHQVTQMGQEVILRCVPISNHLYFYWYRQILGQKVEFLVSFYNNEISEKSEIFDDQFSVERPDGSNFTLKIRSTKLEDSAMYFCASKRDTTNTGELFFGEGSRLTVL.

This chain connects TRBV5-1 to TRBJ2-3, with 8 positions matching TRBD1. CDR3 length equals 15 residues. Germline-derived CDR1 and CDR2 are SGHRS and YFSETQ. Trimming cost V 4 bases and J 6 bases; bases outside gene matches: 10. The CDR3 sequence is CASSLGQGGGDTQYF. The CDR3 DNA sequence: TGCGCCAGCAGCCTAGGACAGGGCGGTGGCGATACGCAGTATTTT.

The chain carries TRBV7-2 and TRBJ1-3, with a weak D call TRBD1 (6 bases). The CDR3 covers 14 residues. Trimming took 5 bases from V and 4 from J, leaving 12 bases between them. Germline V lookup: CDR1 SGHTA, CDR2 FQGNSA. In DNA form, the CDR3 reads TGTGCCAGCAGCCCCACAGGGAACGGAAACACCATATATTTT. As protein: CASSPTGNGNTIYF.

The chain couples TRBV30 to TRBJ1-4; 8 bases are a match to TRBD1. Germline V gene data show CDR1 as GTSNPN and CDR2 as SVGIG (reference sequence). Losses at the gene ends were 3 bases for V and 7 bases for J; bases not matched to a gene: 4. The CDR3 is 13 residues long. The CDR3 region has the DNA TGTGCCTGGAGCAGGGGGCTTGGTGAAAAACTGTTTTTT. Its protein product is CAWSRGLGEKLFF.

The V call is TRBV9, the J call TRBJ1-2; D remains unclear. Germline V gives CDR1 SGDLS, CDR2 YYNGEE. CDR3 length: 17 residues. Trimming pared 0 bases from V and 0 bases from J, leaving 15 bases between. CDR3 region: CASSVGVQPSANYGYTF. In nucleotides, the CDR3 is TGTGCCAGCAGCGTAGGGGTACAGCCTTCGGCTAACTATGGCTACACCTTC.

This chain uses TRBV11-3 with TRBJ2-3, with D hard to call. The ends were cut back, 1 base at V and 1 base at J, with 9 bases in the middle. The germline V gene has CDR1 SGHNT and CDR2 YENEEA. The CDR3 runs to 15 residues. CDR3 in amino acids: CASSLGQSRTDTQYF. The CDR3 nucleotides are TGTGCCAGCAGCTTAGGGCAAAGTCGCACAGATACGCAGTATTTT.

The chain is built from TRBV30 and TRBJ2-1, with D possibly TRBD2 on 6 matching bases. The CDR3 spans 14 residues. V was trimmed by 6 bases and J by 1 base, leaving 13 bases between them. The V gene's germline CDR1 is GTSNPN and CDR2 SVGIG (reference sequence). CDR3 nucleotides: TGTGCCTGCCCCATGGGGGGTTCCTACAATGAGCAGTTCTTC. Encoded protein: CACPMGGSYNEQFF.

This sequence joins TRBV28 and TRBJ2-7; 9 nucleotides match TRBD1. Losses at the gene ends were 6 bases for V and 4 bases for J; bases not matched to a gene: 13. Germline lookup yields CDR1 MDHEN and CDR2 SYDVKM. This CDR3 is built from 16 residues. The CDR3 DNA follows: TGTGCCAGCAGCCCGACAGGGGGGGGATCTGGATACGAGCAGTACTTC. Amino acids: CASSPTGGGSGYEQYF. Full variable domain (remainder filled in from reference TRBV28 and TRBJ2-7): DVKVTQSSRYLVKRTGEKVFLECVQDMDHENMFWYRQDPGLGLRLIYFSYDVKMKEKGDIPEGYSVSREKKERFSLILESASTNQTSMYLCASSPTGGGSGYEQYFGPGTRLTVT.

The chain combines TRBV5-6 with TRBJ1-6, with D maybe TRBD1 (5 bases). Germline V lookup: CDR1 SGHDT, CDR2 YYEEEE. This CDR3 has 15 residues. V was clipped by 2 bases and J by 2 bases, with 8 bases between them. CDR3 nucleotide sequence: TGTGCCAGCAGCTTAGGGGAACCCTATAATTCACCCCTCCACTTT. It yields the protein CASSLGEPYNSPLHF. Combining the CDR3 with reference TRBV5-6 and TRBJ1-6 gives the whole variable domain DAGVTQSPTHLIKTRGQQVTLRCSPKSGHDTVSWYQQALGQGPQFIFQYYEEEERQRGNFPDRFSGHQFPNYSSELNVNALLLGDSALYLCASSLGEPYNSPLHFGNGTRLTVT.

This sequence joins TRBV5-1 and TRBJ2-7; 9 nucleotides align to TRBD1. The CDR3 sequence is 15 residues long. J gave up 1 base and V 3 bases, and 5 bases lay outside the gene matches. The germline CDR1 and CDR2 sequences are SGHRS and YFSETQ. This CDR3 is CASSWLTGGSYEQYF. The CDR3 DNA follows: TGCGCCAGCAGCTGGCTGACAGGGGGATCCTACGAGCAGTACTTC.

CDR3 residues: CASSLTGVSNQPQHF. The CDR3 nucleotides are TGTGCCAGCAGTCTGACAGGGGTGAGCAATCAGCCCCAGCATTTT. V usage is TRBV28 and J usage is TRBJ1-5; TRBD1 matches at 8 bases. V gave up 5 bases and J gave up 1 base; unmatched junction bases: 4. Per germline, CDR1 MDHEN and CDR2 SYDVKM. The CDR3 runs to 15 residues.

Here the CDR3 DNA reads TGTGCCAGCAGGCAGACAGGGGGCAACAATGGCTACACCTTC. It codes for CASRQTGGNNGYTF. The rearrangement joins TRBV27 to TRBJ1-2, with 10 bases that match TRBD1. The CDR3 totals 14 residues. Germline V CDR1 and CDR2: MNHEY, SMNVEV (reference sequence). V lost 6 bases, J lost 6 bases, and 7 bases stayed unmatched.

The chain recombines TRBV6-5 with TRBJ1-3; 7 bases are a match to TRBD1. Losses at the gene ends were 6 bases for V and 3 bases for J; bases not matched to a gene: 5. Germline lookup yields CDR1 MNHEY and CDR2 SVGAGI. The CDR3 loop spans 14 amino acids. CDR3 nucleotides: TGTGCCAGCAGCCCCCGACAGGGTGGAAACACCATATATTTT. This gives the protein CASSPRQGGNTIYF.

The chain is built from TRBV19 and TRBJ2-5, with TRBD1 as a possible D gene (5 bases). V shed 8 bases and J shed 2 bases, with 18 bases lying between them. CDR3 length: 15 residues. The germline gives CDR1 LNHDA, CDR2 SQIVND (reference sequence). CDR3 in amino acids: CASRAGQDGQETQYF. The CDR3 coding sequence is TGTGCCAGTCGAGCAGGGCAGGATGGGCAAGAGACCCAGTACTTC.

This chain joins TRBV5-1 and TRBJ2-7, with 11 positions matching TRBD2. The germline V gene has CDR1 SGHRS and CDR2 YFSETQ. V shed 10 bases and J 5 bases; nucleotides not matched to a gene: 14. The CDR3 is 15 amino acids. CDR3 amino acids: CASAPTSGRVHEQYF. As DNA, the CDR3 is TGCGCCTCAGCACCCACTAGCGGGAGAGTCCACGAGCAGTACTTC.

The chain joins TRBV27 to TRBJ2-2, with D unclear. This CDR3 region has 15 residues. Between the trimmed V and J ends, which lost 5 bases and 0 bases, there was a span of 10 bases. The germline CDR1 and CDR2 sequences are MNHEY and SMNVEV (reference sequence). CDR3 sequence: CASSQAYANTGELFF. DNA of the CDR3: TGTGCCAGCAGTCAAGCTTACGCGAACACCGGGGAGCTGTTTTTT.